This TCR beta chain was sequenced in a study of cytomegalovirus exposure and HLA in healthy donors (TCRdb year 2017). Turning to the overall study: An earlier analysis of roughly 500 of the donors reported 250 to 350 Gb of sequence data and around 120 million unique TCR beta sequences from about 200 million T cells. Across under 500 genotyped donors of the cohort, an average of approximately 240,000 unique TCR beta nucleotide sequences per donor were sequenced, and 15% to 20% of those sequences were non-productive. In a later analysis, previously published TCR beta repertoires from 666 donors were re-analyzed and high-resolution HLA genotyping was added so that TCR occurrence patterns could be studied. High-throughput TCR immunosequencing, statistical association of individual TCRs with disease status, and machine learning were combined to predict cytomegalovirus infection status. HLA typing included class I and class II loci at four-digit resolution. An early release covering roughly 600 HLA-typed donors comprised 300 to 350 gigabases of sequencing data and around 85 million unique TCR sequences. The later analysis used no new phenotypic data to find candidate immune exposures, relying instead on TCR beta sequences and their occurrence across donors. The genetic ancestry cluster associated with self-reported Caucasian donors included 81% of the 398 genotyped donors. The aim of the study was to test whether cataloging public T cell receptors could identify signatures of past pathogen exposure. In addition to the first cohort of around 670 subjects, a separate validation cohort of 120 different subjects was used. Using immunosequencing, the study profiled T cell repertoires from about 610 subjects and related those repertoires to cytomegalovirus serostatus. To decide whether each TCR beta V gene segment behaved as functional or pseudogenic, an earlier analysis of over 500 of the donors relied on high-throughput TCR beta sequencing. A few DR-DQ haplotypes were handled as single units for association and clustering because linkage in the cohort was strong. Typing coverage differed by locus: A, B, C, DRB1 and DQB1 were typed in about 620-640 donors, DQA1 in 500 to 550, DPA1 in 600 to 610, and DPB1 in approximately 450. Donor age, sex, ethnicity and CMV serostatus were collected together with the repertoire data. Every repertoire in the discovery cohort had been generated on one and the same sequencing platform. A later genetic analysis used genome-wide SNP genotypes for about 65% of the 666 donors, treating that subset as a discovery cohort. Beyond this particular receptor, the publication reports: The authors suggested that the approach could potentially be extended to other disease states and immunological phenotypes. A later analysis reported that several top co-occurrence clusters appeared linked to parvovirus B19, influenza, CMV and Epstein-Barr virus. The earlier analysis of 587 of the donors excluded 15 to 20 rarely observed V segments, including chromosome 9 orphons, because counts were too low. In a later analysis, most CMV-associated TCR beta chains were found to appear HLA-restricted, with HLA associations seemingly driven largely by CMV exposure. When HLA alleles, especially DR and DQ, strongly co-occurred, attributing TCR associations to individual alleles was difficult. Compared with equally common non-associated chains, HLA-associated TCR beta chains in a later analysis were more clonally expanded and had lower generation probabilities. A further reported finding was that TCR beta sequences accurately predicted the HLA-A and HLA-B alleles for most subjects in the first cohort. The classifier was reported to diagnose cytomegalovirus status with high specificity and sensitivity in both the original cohort and the validation cohort. In a later genetic analysis, fewer N-insertions in productive TCRs were reported among donors in an Asian-associated ancestry cluster than the roughly 710-donor mean. According to a later analysis, TCR association rates differed among HLA loci, with DRB1 alleles showing the most associated TCRs and HLA-C alleles showing the fewest. Because some donors lacked HLA typing at each locus, the association tests relied only on the typed subset. Some IMGT-functional V segments, including TRBV6-2 and TRBV6-3, could not be distinguished by the 87-base-pair reads and were therefore excluded. Presence/absence analyses assumed roughly uniform sequencing depth across donors, an assumption that may not hold. At a false discovery rate of 0.05, a later analysis linked 16,000 or so TCR beta sequences to specific HLA alleles. Most TCR sequences were observed very rarely across donors, whereas some public TCRs were present in many individuals. A few of the identified cytomegalovirus-associated TCR beta chains were confirmed in vitro to be specific for cytomegalovirus antigens. A cluster of highly shared sequence variants was judged likely to represent a technical artifact of the sequencing pipeline. This cohort had only TCR beta chains sequenced, and the lack of alpha or paired-chain data limited which features could be detected. CMV serostatus was the only immune exposure information available for the cohort. In the study, 150 to 200 TCR beta chains were listed as associated with cytomegalovirus. Broadly in line with IMGT annotations, most TCR beta V segments showed up in productive rearrangements about 87% or about 30% of the time in an earlier analysis of approximately 640 of the donors. Correlated functional status among segregating V segments might reflect linkage disequilibrium, but an unknown experimental factor could not be ruled out. V-gene and J-gene trimming of TCR beta chains was associated with a missense DCLRE1C variant in a later genetic analysis, and the association was replicated in an independent cohort.

The cohort was made up of approximately 670 healthy bone marrow donors. All cohort members were sampled while nominally healthy, although unrecorded immune exposures were likely present. The donor was CMV seropositive and was included in the group of about 290 seropositive cohort members. Each donor provided a peripheral blood sample, and peripheral blood mononuclear cells were used for TCR beta sequencing. The Qiagen DNeasy Blood Extraction Kit was used to extract genomic DNA from the blood cell samples. Libraries were prepared through the immunoSEQ multiplex PCR assay. A mixture of 60 forward primers for TCR Vbeta segments and 13 reverse primers for TCR Jbeta segments was used in the multiplex PCR. A multiplex PCR assay on genomic DNA amplified the CDR3 region of rearranged TCR beta genes. The amplified TCR beta libraries were sequenced on the Illumina HiSeq System as 87-base-pair reads. On the authors' methods: A later analysis tallied approximately 87 million unique TCR beta chains across the 650 to 750 repertoires, and about 12 million of those chains were shared by two or more donors. A nearest-neighbor algorithm error-corrected the raw reads and collapsed the reads into unique sequences, merging closely related sequences to remove PCR and sequencing errors. Alignment of CDR3 sequences to IMGT reference sequences was used to assign V, D and J gene segments. For a sequence to be retained, at least a six-nucleotide match to both a V gene segment and a J gene segment was required. Rearrangements were classified as productive when the CDR3 lacked stop codons and remained in frame with V and J, and all other rearrangements were classified as non-productive. Following IMGT convention, CDR3 was defined as the stretch from the second conserved V-encoded cysteine to the conserved J-encoded phenylalanine. In an earlier analysis of just under 600 of the donors, sequences lacking an unambiguous match to a single V gene segment were excluded. In an earlier analysis of 450 to 700 of the donors, V segments were called functional above 56.7% productive rearrangements and were called segregating when the between-donor standard deviation exceeded 5%. A statistical classification framework was built for diagnosing cytomegalovirus status from the catalog of TCR beta chain sequences. In a later analysis, V and J genes were assigned by comparing TCR nucleotide sequences against IMGT/GENE-DB human TR gene sequences. In a later analysis, CDR3 sequences and most-parsimonious VDJ recombination scenarios were assigned using the TCRdist pipeline. In a later analysis, every TCR beta chain was defined by the combination of its CDR3 amino acid sequence and its V-gene family, and reads without a unique V-gene family were dropped. As a way to deal with suspected cross-contamination and a sequencing artifact, a later analysis dropped 592 nucleotide sequences that were highly shared and had low generation probability. A later analysis calculated a clonal expansion index for each public chain from normalized within-repertoire ranks of inferred template counts. In a later analysis, generation probabilities were computed using a VDJ recombination model fitted to out-of-frame rearrangements, and the results were checked against IGoR. A later analysis scored TCR-TCR, TCR-HLA and TCR-CMV co-occurrence with hypergeometric tests, applying a repertoire-size bias correction to TCR pairs. In a later analysis, false discovery rates were estimated by permuting HLA or CMV assignments 20 times. In a later analysis, co-occurring TCRs were grouped using DBSCAN, with TCRdist sequence similarity added in when clustering inside HLA-allele-positive subsets. Repertoires with fewer than 30,000 or more than 120,000 public chains were left out of co-occurrence clustering, as were several repertoires with anomalous nucleotide sharing. TCRdb limited this immuneACCESS table to in-frame rearrangements with V and J called. A share of clones is missing; checked studies link under half to unresolved V genes, and the rest is unexplained. V and J calls and clone size are given by that table; D and trimming were obtained from the DNA. The sample records tens of thousands of clones, roughly 80% of which are singletons. Of the sample, approximately 22% is held by the ten largest clones.

Measured from the cysteine to the phenylalanine, the CDR3 is 15 residues long. CDR3 DNA is the only sequence kept; it has 45 bases, read in frame from the first base. Sequences SGHRS (CDR1) and YFSETQ (CDR2) are obtained from the germline V gene. V is shortened by 7 bases, J by 6 bases, and the region joining them spans 20 bases. Details on this clone: No cognate antigen has been identified for it. No clone much larger than this one lies a single base away; base qualities are absent.

The TCR originated in a middle-aged woman in good health and CMV-seropositive. The chain links TRBV5-1 with TRBJ2-1; the D gene is possibly TRBD1, with 5 bases matching. Source material: PBMCs. DNA sequence: TGCGCCAGCGCCCTATACACAGGAGTCCTCAATGAGCAGTTCTTC. This yields the protein CASALYTGVLNEQFF.